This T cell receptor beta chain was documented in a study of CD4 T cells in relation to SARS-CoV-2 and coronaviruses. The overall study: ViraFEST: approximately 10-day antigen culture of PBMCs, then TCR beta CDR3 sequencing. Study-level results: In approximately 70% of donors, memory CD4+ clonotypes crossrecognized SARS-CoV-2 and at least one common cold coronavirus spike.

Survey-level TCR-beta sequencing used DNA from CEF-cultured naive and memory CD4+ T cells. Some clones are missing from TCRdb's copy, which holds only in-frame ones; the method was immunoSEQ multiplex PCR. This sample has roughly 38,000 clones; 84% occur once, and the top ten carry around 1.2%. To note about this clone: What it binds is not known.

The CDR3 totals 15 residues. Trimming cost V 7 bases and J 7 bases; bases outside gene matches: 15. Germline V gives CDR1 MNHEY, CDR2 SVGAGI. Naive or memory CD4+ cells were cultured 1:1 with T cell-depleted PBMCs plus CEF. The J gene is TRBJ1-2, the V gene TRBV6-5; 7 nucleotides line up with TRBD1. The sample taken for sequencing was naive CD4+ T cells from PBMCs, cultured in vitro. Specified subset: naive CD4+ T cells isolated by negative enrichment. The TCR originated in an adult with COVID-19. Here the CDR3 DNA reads TGTGCCAGCACAAGGGAGACAGGGTATATGGCTGGCTACACCTTC. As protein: CASTRETGYMAGYTF.